The rows below give T cell receptor beta chains drawn from one sample of a study of blood T cell repertoires in COVID-19. Here immunoSEQ multiplex PCR was the method, and the copy in TCRdb shows in-frame clones only, minus some. The sample shows 150,000 to 200,000 clones, roughly nine tenths of them seen only once. Sequences were obtained from PBMCs or T cells enriched from blood (not recorded which). All receptors come from a woman between 45 and 65 years old who had recovered from COVID-19. Both conserved end residues are trimmed from each CDR3.

>TRBV7-3|TRBJ2-7
ASSLGVAGDEQY
>TRBV4-3|TRBJ1-6
ASSVQGADNSPLH
>TRBV19|TRBJ1-5
ASSQTGDGKPQH
>TRBV11-1|TRBJ1-1
ASTPQGDTEAF
>TRBV7-8|TRBJ1-1
ASALRTGDTEAF
>TRBV6-5|TRBJ2-3
ASSYARTDTQY
>TRBV6-5|TRBJ1-4
ASSPPGGGWEKLF
>TRBV6-1|TRBJ2-2
ASSVGGLAGVGELF
>TRBV5-6|TRBJ1-3
ASSLVSGFAGNTIY
>TRBV28|TRBJ2-1
ASSFGAQNEQF
>TRBV6-5|TRBJ1-1
ASSRADSEAF
>TRBV27|TRBJ2-3
ASSRGAGTDTQY
>TRBV6-5|TRBJ2-3
ASSYRRERNTDTQY
>TRBV6-5|TRBJ1-5
ASSTDRGHVQPQH
>TRBV2|TRBJ2-7
ASSVGSGEVGEQY